The 17 T cell receptor beta chains below all came from one sample that was sequenced in a study of T-cell memory formation after mild COVID-19. TCRdb called the 5' RACE reads again in MiXCR, with one record for every CDR3 protein. The table shows roughly 310,000 distinct CDR3 sequences, with 15% occurring only once. Material for sequencing was PBMCs or a T cell subset sorted from them (not recorded which). These receptors were obtained from a man younger than 35 who had mild COVID-19 (a few samples of this study predate the infection). Cell type and time point are not known.

This clonotype has a count of ten or more. CDR3 coding DNA: TGTGCCAGCAGCTTCCGGGACTTGAGCACAGATACGCAGTATTTT. Its protein is CASSFRDLSTDTQYF. The chain employs TRBV7-2 and TRBJ2-3; possibly TRBD2 for D (6 bases). Germline V lookup: CDR1 SGHTA, CDR2 FQGNSA. The CDR3 runs 15 residues. V lost 3 bases, J lost 0 bases, and 10 bases lay in between.

This clonotype was detected ten times or more. This chain links TRBV7-9 with TRBJ2-7; 9 bases map to TRBD2. Germline V CDR1 and CDR2: SEHNR, FQNEAQ (reference sequence). V lost 1 base and J lost 2; bases outside the gene matches: 3. This CDR3 is 15 amino acids long. The CDR3, as DNA: TGTGCCAGCAGCTTAGGGTCTAGCGGGGCCTACGAGCAGTACGTC. This translates into CASSLGSSGAYEQYV.

The sample holds many counts of this clonotype. The chain links TRBV5-1 to TRBJ1-1; 9 nucleotides match TRBD1. Germline loops: CDR1 SGHRS, CDR2 YFSETQ. The CDR3 is 15 residues long. V lost 4 bases to trimming and J lost 1 base; unmatched junction nucleotides: 5. This CDR3 reads CASSDPGQGNTEAFF. As DNA, the CDR3 is TGCGCCAGCAGCGACCCGGGACAGGGGAACACTGAAGCTTTCTTT.

This rearrangement joins TRBV20-1 to TRBJ2-5; 10 nucleotides line up with TRBD2. V shed 5 bases, J shed 5 bases, and the junction held 5 bases outside the gene matches. The CDR3 sequence is 13 residues long. The V gene's germline CDR1 is DFQATT and CDR2 SNEGSKA (reference sequence). This CDR3 reads CSAERGGRETQYF. CDR3 coding DNA: TGCAGTGCTGAGCGGGGGGGCCGGGAGACCCAGTACTTC.

This clonotype was counted a few times. The chain is built from TRBV4-3 and TRBJ1-4; D remains unclear. CDR1 and CDR2 from the germline V gene are LGHNA and YSLEER. V was cut by 4 bases and J by 8 bases, with 23 bases left in between. The CDR3 has 17 residues. The CDR3: CASSLQLGRNLREKLFF. The CDR3 bases are TGCGCCAGCAGCCTCCAATTAGGAAGAAACCTACGGGAAAAACTGTTTTTT.

This clonotype was counted between two and nine times. This chain connects TRBV5-1 to TRBJ2-2, with D maybe TRBD2 (6 bases). V gave up 2 bases and J gave up 2 bases, with 13 bases separating them. This CDR3 region has 16 residues. Germline CDR1 SGHRS, CDR2 YFSETQ. Here the CDR3 reads CASSLSGLSNTGELFF. CDR3 DNA: TGCGCCAGCAGCTTAAGTGGACTATCAAACACCGGGGAGCTGTTTTTT.

This rearrangement joins TRBV5-1 to TRBJ1-1; possibly TRBD1 for D (5 bases). With 3 bases removed from V and 3 bases from J, the gap between germline ends came to 15 bases. Germline V gene sequence: CDR1 SGHRS, CDR2 YFSETQ. This CDR3 spans 15 amino acids. The CDR3 coding sequence is TGCGCCAGCAGCTCCCAAGGGGTCCGGGACACTGAAGCTTTCTTT. It yields the protein CASSSQGVRDTEAFF.

This clonotype turned up a few times. The chain recombines TRBV10-3 with TRBJ2-7; either TRBD1 or TRBD2 may fit D (5 bases each). From germline, CDR1 is ENHRY and CDR2 SYGVKD. V dropped 6 bases and J dropped 3 bases, with 9 bases sitting between them. This CDR3 contains 12 residues. The CDR3 reads CAISRDGYEQYF. CDR3 DNA: TGTGCCATCAGCCGGGACGGCTACGAGCAGTACTTC.

V usage is TRBV9 and J usage is TRBJ1-4; the D gene is possibly TRBD1 (5 bases). Per germline, CDR1 SGDLS and CDR2 YYNGEE. V was trimmed by 1 base and J by 8 bases, leaving 18 bases between them. The CDR3 is 16 amino acids. The CDR3 bases are TGTGCCAGCAGCGTATCCCCGGGACCTCCAGGGGAAAAACTGTTTTTT. Translated: CASSVSPGPPGEKLFF.

The table lists this clonotype with a few counts. The V call is TRBV29-1, the J call TRBJ2-1; D gene ambiguous. V was clipped by 4 bases and J by 7 bases, with 5 bases between them. Germline loops: CDR1 SQVTM, CDR2 ANQGSEA. The CDR3 is made up of 10 amino acids. CDR3 bases: TGCAGCGTTGTCCGGAATGAGCAGTTCTTC. Its translation is CSVVRNEQFF.

The chain uses TRBV5-1 and TRBJ2-3; D is possibly TRBD1 or TRBD2 (5 bases each). V was cut by 7 bases and J by 4 bases, with 25 bases left in between. CDR1 SGHRS and CDR2 YFSETQ come from the germline V gene. The CDR3 loop spans 17 amino acids. The CDR3 coding sequence is TGCGCCAGCGGACTTACCCGGGACGACTCCCCCCCAGATACGCAGTATTTT. It codes for CASGLTRDDSPPDTQYF.

This clonotype has just a few counts. The chain joins TRBV7-2 to TRBJ2-2; 9 nucleotides line up with TRBD1. The J segment lost 1 base and the V segment lost 10 bases, leaving 7 bases of the junction unmatched. CDR1 SGHTA and CDR2 FQGNSA come from the germline V gene. This CDR3 contains 15 residues. CDR3 sequence (DNA): TGTGCCACCACAAGGGACAGGGTGAACACCGGGGAGCTGTTTTTT. Amino acids: CATTRDRVNTGELFF.

The V and J genes are TRBV4-1 and TRBJ2-6; TRBD1 matches 7 bases. CDR3 length: 18 residues. With V trimmed by 1 base and J by 4 bases, 10 bases remained unmatched. Germline V gene lookup returns CDR1 MGHRA and CDR2 YSYEKL. CDR3 amino acids: CASSQGTGLSVGANVLTF. The CDR3 coding sequence is TGCGCCAGCAGCCAAGGGACAGGACTTTCGGTCGGGGCCAACGTCCTGACTTTC.

This clonotype has a handful of counts. This chain links TRBV5-5 with TRBJ2-5; no clear D gene. CDR3 size: 13 residues. From germline, CDR1 is SGHKS and CDR2 YYEKEE (reference sequence). V was cut by 1 base and J by 7 bases, with 11 bases left in between. Written as DNA, the CDR3 is TGTGCCAGCAGCTTGAGTTCTGTTGGGACCCAGTACTTC. This gives the protein CASSLSSVGTQYF.

The sample holds a few counts of this clonotype. The rearrangement links TRBV7-2 to TRBJ1-1; 7 bases map to TRBD1. Germline CDR1 SGHTA, CDR2 FQGNSA. CDR3 length equals 15 residues. V was pared by 6 bases and J by 1 base, with 8 bases of the junction left unmatched. The CDR3 DNA is TGTGCCAGCAGATTCACCGGGACAGCGAACACTGAAGCTTTCTTT. Translation: CASRFTGTANTEAFF.

This rearrangement joins TRBV5-4 to TRBJ1-2; 8 nucleotides align to TRBD1. V shed 4 bases, J shed 3 bases, and the junction held 5 bases outside the gene matches. Germline CDR1 reads SGHNT; CDR2 reads YYREEE (reference sequence). The CDR3 length is 14 residues. The CDR3 DNA reads TGTGCCAGCAGCACGAACAGGGGGGACTATGGCTACACCTTC. Its protein product is CASSTNRGDYGYTF. Looking up the rest from reference TRBV5-4 and TRBJ1-2 gives the full variable domain: ETGVTQSPTHLIKTRGQQVTLRCSSQSGHNTVSWYQQALGQGPQFIFQYYREEENGRGNFPPRFSGLQFPNYSSELNVNALELDDSALYLCASSTNRGDYGYTFGSGTRLTVV.

The table lists this clonotype with a few counts. The chain joins TRBV3-1 to TRBJ2-7; TRBD1 is a possible D gene (6 bases). The V gene lost 2 bases and the J gene lost 3 bases, with 11 bases spanning the gap. The CDR3 extends over 14 amino acids. The germline gives CDR1 LGHDT, CDR2 YNNKEL (reference sequence). Here the CDR3 reads CASSQRDTGYEQYF. The CDR3, as DNA: TGTGCCAGCAGCCAACGGGACACGGGCTACGAGCAGTACTTC.